This T cell receptor (beta chain) was retrieved from a study of shared clonotypes between healthy human individuals (dated by TCRdb to the early 2020s). Looking at the study overall: A few men and a couple of women, aged 18 to 49 years, made up the cohort. Per donor, three plates each were used for CD4 naive and CD4 memory, two for CD8 naive, and one for CD8 memory. To estimate repertoire size and how much clonotypes are shared between individuals, the study performed deep sequencing of blood TCR repertoires from a few healthy adults. To increase sequencing depth and limit assay-specific biases, different laboratories used diverse techniques to prepare libraries and sequence TCR repertoires. Per donor, leukapheresis produced somewhere between about 0.8 and 9.5 billion PBMCs. The study at large found these results: Compared with non-shared clonotypes, clonotypes shared by all four sorted-subset donors had higher generation probabilities. Across four donors, about 5% of naive CD4, roughly 3.5% of naive CD8, roughly 2.3% of memory CD4, and 0.3% to 0.45% of memory CD8 clonotypes were shared. Based on pairwise subsampling, the degree of clonotype sharing among donors was expected to be affected by sequencing depth. Larger estimated clonotype richness was generally found for naive subsets than for memory subsets. Only blood was sampled, and tissue TCR repertoires likely differ from those in blood. Incomplete sequencing was indicated by rarefaction of sorted-subset datasets, despite the large sequencing depth. Because the study included only a small number of donors, the genetic and exposure-history diversity represented was limited.

Using the deep immunoSEQ assay, multiplex PCR amplified TCR CDR3 regions from genomic DNA. Genomic DNA extracted from each cell subset was distributed evenly over all wells of several immunoSEQ 96-well plates, and each plate served as one replicate. Each replicate PCR for sorted subsets received around 200 ng genomic DNA, equal to about 30,000 T cell genomes. Purified libraries were measured with a Qubit 3.0 fluorometer, size-checked on a Bioanalyzer 2100, and measured again with the KAPA Library Quantification kit. Each immunoSEQ 96-well plate was sequenced on its own single-read 150-cycle Illumina NextSeq 550 flow cell. The source study handled its data this way. Because the immunoSEQ output held only junctional sequences and lacked quality scores, the filtering could not match the filtering applied to full-length reads. Sequences were annotated with PyIR, a Python wrapper for IgBLAST v1.9, and V/J genes and CDR3 were assigned using IMGT germline references. Reads with weak V/J assignments (E-value above 1e-6), missing CDR3, stop codons, out-of-frame junctions, or ambiguous translated residues were removed. V3J clonotypes were defined as sequences sharing an identical inferred V gene, J gene, and CDR3 amino acid sequence. Percentage overlap between repertoires was calculated by dividing the number of shared unique clonotypes by the size of the smaller repertoire. RTK rarefaction, the Chao1 estimator, and Recon v2.1 estimates of unobserved clonotypes were used to assess repertoire richness. OLGA was used to compute generation probabilities for all TCRbeta clonotypes that the gDNA method yielded from a few donors. TCRdb took over this immuneACCESS table, retaining in-frame rearrangements with V and J assigned. Such tables are incomplete; in checked studies, under half of the missing clones stem from an unresolved V gene, and the remainder is unexplained. The DNA gave D and trimming, while V, J and clone size come from that table. The sample table contains hundreds of thousands of clones; only one count was recorded for roughly 98% of them. The ten largest clonotypes hold more than 0.3% of the sample.

A note on this clone: What antigen it recognizes has not been identified. The sample holds no much larger clone one base away, and base qualities are not on file.

CDR1 and CDR2 are read off the germline V gene as SGHAT and FQNNGV. Reading from cysteine to phenylalanine, the CDR3 counts 13 amino acids. Only the CDR3 DNA stays, 39 bases, in frame from base 1. The trim is 5 bases for V and 5 bases for J, with a gap of 12 bases between the germline ends. CD8 naive samples consisted of CD45RO-negative cells that were positively selected for CCR7, yielding a CD45RA+CCR7+ population without TemRA cells. The donors were healthy, HIV-negative adults with no recently reported acute infections or vaccinations. All donors were Caucasian adults living in Nashville, Tennessee, USA. Blood was collected by leukapheresis, and PBMCs were isolated by Ficoll-Histopaque density gradient centrifugation and then cryopreserved in liquid nitrogen vapor phase. Analytical flow cytometry was used to check the purity and quantity of every magnetically sorted T cell population. Genomic DNA was isolated from every sorted fraction and measured by UV absorbance on a Nanodrop 2000c.

Recombination joined TRBV11-2 with TRBJ1-2; no D gene is confidently identified. The sequencing sample was made of naive CD8+ T cells sorted from blood. The sample's cell subset or site, from its label and the paper: CD45RA+CCR7+. The receptor was isolated from a man under 40 in good health. The CDR3 amino acid sequence is: CASSLDRGYGYTF. The nucleotide sequence is given as TGTGCCAGCAGCCTGGATCGAGGGTATGGCTACACCTTC.